The 9 T cell receptor beta chains below were found in one sample sequenced in a study of T cell responses to AZD1222 COVID-19 vaccine (dated by TCRdb to the early 2020s). The library was obtained by the immunoSEQ multiplex PCR assay. TCRdb took over this immuneACCESS table, retaining in-frame rearrangements with V and J assigned. Such tables are incomplete; in checked studies, under half of the missing clones stem from an unresolved V gene, and the remainder is unexplained. In this sample the table shows about 100,000 clones, about 88% of which occur a single time. The ten largest make up more than 15% of the sample. The sample's time point label, in plain terms: baseline before first vaccination. Specimen: peripheral blood, collected on day 0 of AZD1222 vaccination. These TCRs come from an adult in good health.

The chain employs TRBV18 and TRBJ2-7; no reliable D call. Germline V gives CDR1 KGHSH, CDR2 LQKENI. Between the trimmed V and J ends, which lost 3 bases and 2 bases, there was a span of 11 bases. There are 14 residues in the CDR3. The CDR3 region has the DNA TGTGCCAGCTCACCCTCGTACCCCGCCTACGAGCAGTACTTC. Translated: CASSPSYPAYEQYF. The full variable domain, completed using reference TRBV18 and TRBJ2-7, is NAGVMQNPRHLVRRRGQEARLRCSPMKGHSHVYWYRQLPEEGLKFMVYLQKENIIDESGMPKERFSAEFPKEGPSILRIQQVVRGDSAAYFCASSPSYPAYEQYFGPGTRLTVT.

The chain is built from TRBV5-4 and TRBJ2-2; 7 nucleotides agree with TRBD1. The CDR3 is 15 residues long. V lost 0 bases, J lost 4 bases, and 3 bases stayed unmatched. Germline CDR1 SGHNT, CDR2 YYREEE (reference sequence). CDR3 in DNA: TGTGCCAGCAGCTTGGGACAGGGAGTCACCGGGGAGCTGTTTTTT. Protein product: CASSLGQGVTGELFF. The full variable domain, with the rest looked up from reference TRBV5-4 and TRBJ2-2, is ETGVTQSPTHLIKTRGQQVTLRCSSQSGHNTVSWYQQALGQGPQFIFQYYREEENGRGNFPPRFSGLQFPNYSSELNVNALELDDSALYLCASSLGQGVTGELFFGEGSRLTVL.

The CDR3 here is CASSLLRGRGEQYF. The CDR3 DNA sequence: TGTGCCAGCAGTTTACTCAGGGGGCGGGGCGAGCAGTACTTC. The chain carries TRBV11-2 and TRBJ2-7, with 8 bases identical to TRBD1. CDR3 length equals 14 residues. The germline V gene has CDR1 SGHAT and CDR2 FQNNGV. V lost 6 bases, J lost 6 bases, and 10 bases stayed unmatched.

The chain uses TRBV12-3 or TRBV12-4 and TRBJ2-7; TRBD1 matches 11 bases. There are 13 residues in the CDR3. J gave up 6 bases and V 6 bases, and 4 bases lay outside the gene matches. CDR3 in DNA: TGTGCCAGCAGGGGGACAGGGGGTGTCGAGCAGTACTTC. This encodes CASRGTGGVEQYF.

The chain joins TRBV5-4 to TRBJ2-6; the D is unclear. Germline V lookup: CDR1 SGHNT, CDR2 YYREEE (reference sequence). The CDR3 consists of 15 residues. Trimming removed 4 bases from V and 0 bases from J, with 8 bases in between. The CDR3 DNA follows: TGTGCCAGCAGCCCGTGGGGCTCTGGGGCCAACGTCCTGACTTTC. Translating gives CASSPWGSGANVLTF.

The chain employs TRBV5-1 and TRBJ1-3; the D gene is possibly TRBD1 (5 bases). Germline V gene data show CDR1 as SGHRS and CDR2 as YFSETQ. The germline V and J ends were trimmed by 0 bases and 0 bases, with 10 bases remaining between them. This CDR3 is 16 amino acids long. Here the CDR3 reads CASSLETGNSGNTIYF. The CDR3 DNA sequence: TGCGCCAGCAGCTTGGAAACAGGCAACTCTGGAAACACCATATATTTT.

This clone appeared a single time. The chain combines TRBV27 with TRBJ1-2; no reliable D call. The CDR3 loop spans 13 amino acids. Per germline, CDR1 MNHEY and CDR2 SMNVEV (reference sequence). V was clipped by 3 bases and J by 6 bases, with 11 bases between them. The CDR3 protein is CASSFVDGDGYTF. The CDR3 nucleotides are TGTGCCAGCAGTTTTGTCGACGGAGATGGCTACACCTTC.

This clone showed up just a few times. The rearrangement links TRBV11-3 to TRBJ2-7; 7 bases agree with TRBD1. V gave up 5 bases and J gave up 0 bases; unmatched junction bases: 7. Per the germline V gene, CDR1 is SGHNT and CDR2 is YENEEA. The length of the CDR3 is 15 residues. The CDR3 sequence is CASSLYRGPSYEQYF. The DNA for the CDR3 is TGTGCCAGCAGCCTCTACAGGGGCCCCTCCTACGAGCAGTACTTC.

Comment on this clone: A junction end diverges from the germline sequence, so it may reflect a read error. The chain employs TRBV12-3 or TRBV12-4 and TRBJ1-1; no clear D gene. The CDR3 has 13 amino acids. DNA of the CDR3: TGTGCCGGCAGTGATAGGGCGATACCCGAAGCTTTCTTT. Amino acids: CAGSDRAIPEAFF.